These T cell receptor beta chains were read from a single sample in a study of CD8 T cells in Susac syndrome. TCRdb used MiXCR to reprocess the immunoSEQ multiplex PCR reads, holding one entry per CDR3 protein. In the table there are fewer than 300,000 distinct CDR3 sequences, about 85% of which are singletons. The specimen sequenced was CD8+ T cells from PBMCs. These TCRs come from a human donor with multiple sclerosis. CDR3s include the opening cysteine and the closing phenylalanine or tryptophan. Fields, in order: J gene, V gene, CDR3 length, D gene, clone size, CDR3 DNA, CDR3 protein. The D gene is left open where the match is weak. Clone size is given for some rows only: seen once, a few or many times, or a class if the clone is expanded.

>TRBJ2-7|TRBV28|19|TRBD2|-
TGTGCCAGCAGTTCGTCAGCCGGGACTAGCGGGAGGAGCTCCTACGAGCAGTACTTC
CASSSSAGTSGRSSYEQYF
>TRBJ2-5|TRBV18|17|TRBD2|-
TGTGCCAGCTCACCTCCCCAACTAGCGGGACTTCGCGAGACCCAGTACTTC
CASSPPQLAGLRETQYF
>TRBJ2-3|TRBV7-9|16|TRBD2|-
TGTGCCAGCAACCCCACAGCGGGAGGGATCACAGATACGCAGTATTTT
CASNPTAGGITDTQYF
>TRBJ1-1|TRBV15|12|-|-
TGTGCCACCGGGGGTCTGAACACTGAAGCTTTCTTT
CATGGLNTEAFF
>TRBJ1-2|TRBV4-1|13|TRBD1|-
TGCGCCAGCAGCCACGGACAGGGGAATGGCTACACCTTC
CASSHGQGNGYTF
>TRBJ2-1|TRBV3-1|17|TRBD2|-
TGTGCCAGCAGCCAAGCTGAGGTGAGCGGGAGACCCCATGAGCAGTTCTTC
CASSQAEVSGRPHEQFF
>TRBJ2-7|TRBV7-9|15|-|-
TGTGCCAGCAGCTCCGACCCCTGGCCCCATTACGAGCAGTACTTC
CASSSDPWPHYEQYF
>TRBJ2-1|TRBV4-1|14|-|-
TGCGCCAGCAGGCCTAACCCTATCGAAGATGAGCAGTTCTTC
CASRPNPIEDEQFF
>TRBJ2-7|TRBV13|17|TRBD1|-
TGTGCCAGCAGCTTAGCGGTGAGGACAGGCTTGAGCTACGAGCAGTACTTC
CASSLAVRTGLSYEQYF
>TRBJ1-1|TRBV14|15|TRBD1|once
TGTGCCAGCAGCCAAGATCGCAGGGGGTACACTGAAGCTTTCTTT
CASSQDRRGYTEAFF
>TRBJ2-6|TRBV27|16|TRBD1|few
TGTGCCAGCAGTTTGGGGACAGGGACTGGGGCCAACGTCCTGACTTTC
CASSLGTGTGANVLTF
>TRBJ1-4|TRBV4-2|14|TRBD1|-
TGTGCCAGCAGCGAAAGGACAGGGGAGGAAAAACTGTTTTTT
CASSERTGEEKLFF
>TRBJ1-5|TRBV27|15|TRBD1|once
TGTGCCAGCAGCTCTTTGGGGGGACAGTTCCAGCCCCAGCATTTT
CASSSLGGQFQPQHF
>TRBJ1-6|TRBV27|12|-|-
TGTGCCAGCAGTGGCCCCCTTAGGGCCCTCCACTTT
CASSGPLRALHF
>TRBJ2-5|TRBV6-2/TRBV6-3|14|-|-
TGTGCCAGCACCCCGTTCCACCTTCAAGAGACCCAGTACTTC
CASTPFHLQETQYF
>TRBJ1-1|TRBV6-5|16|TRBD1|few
TGTGCCAGCAGTTACCGAAGCTGGACAGGGCTCACTGAAGCTTTCTTT
CASSYRSWTGLTEAFF
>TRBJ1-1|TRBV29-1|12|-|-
TGCAGCGTCCACAGGGAGAACACTGAAGCTTTCTTT
CSVHRENTEAFF
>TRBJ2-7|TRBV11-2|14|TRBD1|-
TGTGCCAGCAGCCAGGAAGGGGGCCCCTACGAGCAGTACTTC
CASSQEGGPYEQYF
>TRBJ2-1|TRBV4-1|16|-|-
TGCGCCAGCAGCCAAGACGCACTAGCAGTTTACAATGAGCAGTTCTTC
CASSQDALAVYNEQFF
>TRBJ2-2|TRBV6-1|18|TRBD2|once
TGTGCCAGCAGTCCGACACTCCTAGCGGAAGGAGACACCGGGGAGCTGTTTTTT
CASSPTLLAEGDTGELFF
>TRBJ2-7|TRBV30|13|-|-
TGTGCCTGTAGGGACCTCACCAAGGGCGAGCAGTACTTC
CACRDLTKGEQYF